This record looks at one TCR beta chain sequence and its context. The germline V and J ends were trimmed by 0 bases and 9 bases, with 15 bases remaining between them. Germline V lookup: CDR1 LGHNA, CDR2 YSLEER. This CDR3 is built from 15 residues. Only in-frame clones appear in the TCRdb table, and some are missing; sequencing was by immunoSEQ multiplex PCR. The sample has 150,000 to 170,000 clones; about 94% are singletons. This sample is drawn from a study of control samples from healthy donors and cancer patients. Sequencing used blood. This sequence joins TRBV4-3 and TRBJ1-5; D is unresolved. The source of this sequence is a man aged 35 to 55 in good health. CDR3 amino acids: CASSQDVGDKTPQHF. The CDR3 nucleotides are TGCGCCAGCAGCCAAGATGTGGGAGATAAAACGCCCCAGCATTTT.